A single T cell receptor beta chain is shown here with its context. Self-reported history from a screening survey and questionnaire set each donor's cohort. TCRdb's table, derived via immunoSEQ multiplex PCR, lists solely in-frame clones and lacks some. The sample includes about 190,000 clones, 86% seen only once; the top ten take roughly 25%. This sample is part of a study of blood T cell repertoires in COVID-19. Across the study: Nucleic acid was either cDNA or gDNA, and it came from T cells, B-cell-depleted T cells, or PBMCs.

V shed 3 bases and J shed 2 bases, with 6 bases lying between them. This CDR3 region has 13 residues. Germline CDR1 and CDR2: SNHLY and FYNNEI. Material: PBMCs or T cells enriched from blood (not recorded which). The TCR sequence derives from a woman aged 40-49 years in a cohort exposed to, infected with or recovered from COVID-19 (not recorded which). This rearrangement joins TRBV2 to TRBJ2-3, with D perhaps TRBD1 (5 bases). CDR3 loop: CASSDRVTDTQYF. The CDR3 nucleotides read TGTGCCAGCAGTGACAGGGTCACAGATACGCAGTATTTT.